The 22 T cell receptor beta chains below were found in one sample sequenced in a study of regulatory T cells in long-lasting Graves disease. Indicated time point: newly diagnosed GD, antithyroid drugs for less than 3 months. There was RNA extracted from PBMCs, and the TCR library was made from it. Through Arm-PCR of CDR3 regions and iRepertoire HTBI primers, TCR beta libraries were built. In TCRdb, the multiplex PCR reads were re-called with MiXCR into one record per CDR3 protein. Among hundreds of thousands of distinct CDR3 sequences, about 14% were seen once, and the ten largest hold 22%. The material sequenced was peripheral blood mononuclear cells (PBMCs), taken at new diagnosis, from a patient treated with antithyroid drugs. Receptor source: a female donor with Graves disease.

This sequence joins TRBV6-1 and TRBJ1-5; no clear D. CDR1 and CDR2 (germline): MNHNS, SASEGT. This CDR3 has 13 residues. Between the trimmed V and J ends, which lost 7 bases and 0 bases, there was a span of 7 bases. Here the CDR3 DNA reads TGTGCCAGCACCCCATCTAGCAATCAGCCCCAGCATTTT. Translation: CASTPSSNQPQHF.

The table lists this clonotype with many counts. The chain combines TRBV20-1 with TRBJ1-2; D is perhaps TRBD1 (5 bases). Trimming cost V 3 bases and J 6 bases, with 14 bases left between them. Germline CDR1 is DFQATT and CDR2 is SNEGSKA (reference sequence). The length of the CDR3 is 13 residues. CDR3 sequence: CSARLDLGDGYTF. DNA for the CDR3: TGCAGTGCTAGGTTGGACTTAGGGGATGGCTACACCTTC.

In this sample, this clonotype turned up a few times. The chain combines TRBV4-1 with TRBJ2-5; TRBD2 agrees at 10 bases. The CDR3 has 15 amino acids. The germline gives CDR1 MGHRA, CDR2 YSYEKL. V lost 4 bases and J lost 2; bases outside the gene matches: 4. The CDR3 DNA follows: TGCGCCAGCAGCCGTCGACTAGCGGGTCAAGAGACCCAGTACTTC. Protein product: CASSRRLAGQETQYF.

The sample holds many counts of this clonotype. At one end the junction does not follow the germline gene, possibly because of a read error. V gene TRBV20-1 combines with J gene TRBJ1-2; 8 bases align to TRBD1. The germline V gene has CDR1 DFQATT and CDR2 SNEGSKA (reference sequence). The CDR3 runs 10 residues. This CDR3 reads CSASGQGISF. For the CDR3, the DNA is TGCAGTGCTAGTGGACAGGGTATCTCCTTC.

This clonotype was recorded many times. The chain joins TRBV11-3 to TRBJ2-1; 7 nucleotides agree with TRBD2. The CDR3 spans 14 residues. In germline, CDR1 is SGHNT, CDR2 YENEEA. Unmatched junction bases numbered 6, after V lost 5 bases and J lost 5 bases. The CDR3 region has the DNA TGTGCCAGCAGCACGCCGGGACTACACAATGAGCAGTTCTTC. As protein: CASSTPGLHNEQFF.

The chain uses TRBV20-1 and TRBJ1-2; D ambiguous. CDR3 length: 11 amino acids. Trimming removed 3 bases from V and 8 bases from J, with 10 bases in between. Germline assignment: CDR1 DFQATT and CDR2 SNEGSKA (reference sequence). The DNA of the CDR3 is TGCAGTGCTAGTAAATCGGGAGGCTACACCTTC. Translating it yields CSASKSGGYTF.

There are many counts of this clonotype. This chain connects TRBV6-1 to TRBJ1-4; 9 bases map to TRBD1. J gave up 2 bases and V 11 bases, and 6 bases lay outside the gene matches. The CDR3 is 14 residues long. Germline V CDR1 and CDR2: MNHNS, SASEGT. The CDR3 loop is CAGRGQGTNEKLFF. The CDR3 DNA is TGTGCCGGCCGCGGACAGGGGACTAATGAAAAACTGTTTTTT.

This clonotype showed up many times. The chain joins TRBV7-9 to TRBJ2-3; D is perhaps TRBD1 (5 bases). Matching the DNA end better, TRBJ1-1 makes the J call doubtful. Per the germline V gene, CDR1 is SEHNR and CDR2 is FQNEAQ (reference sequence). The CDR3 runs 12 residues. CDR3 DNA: TGTGCCAGCAGCTTTTTACAGGAGGAAGCTTTCTTT. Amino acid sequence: CASSFLQEEAFF.

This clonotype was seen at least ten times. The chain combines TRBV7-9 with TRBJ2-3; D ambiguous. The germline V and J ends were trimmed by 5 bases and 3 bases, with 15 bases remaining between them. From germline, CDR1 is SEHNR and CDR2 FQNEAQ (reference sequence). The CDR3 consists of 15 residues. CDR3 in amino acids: CASSVIPFPTDTQYF. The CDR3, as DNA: TGTGCCAGCAGCGTCATCCCCTTCCCGACAGATACGCAGTATTTT.

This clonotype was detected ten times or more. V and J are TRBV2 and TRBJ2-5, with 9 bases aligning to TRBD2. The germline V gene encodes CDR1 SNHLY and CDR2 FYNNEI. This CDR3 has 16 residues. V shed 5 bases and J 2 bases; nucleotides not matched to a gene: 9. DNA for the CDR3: TGTGCCAGCAGTTCGAGGGCTAGCGGGACACAAGAGACCCAGTACTTC. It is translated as CASSSRASGTQETQYF.

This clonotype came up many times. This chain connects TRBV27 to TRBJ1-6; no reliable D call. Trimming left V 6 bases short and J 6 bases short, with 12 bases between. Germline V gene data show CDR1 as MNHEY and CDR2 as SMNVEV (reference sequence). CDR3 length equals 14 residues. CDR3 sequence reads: CASSFGGVNSPLHF. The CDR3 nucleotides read TGTGCCAGCAGCTTCGGCGGGGTTAATTCACCCCTCCACTTT.

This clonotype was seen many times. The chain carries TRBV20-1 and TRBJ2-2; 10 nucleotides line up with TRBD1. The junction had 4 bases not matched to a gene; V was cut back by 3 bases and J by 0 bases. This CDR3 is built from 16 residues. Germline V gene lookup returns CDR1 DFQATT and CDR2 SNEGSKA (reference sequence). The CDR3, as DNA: TGCAGTGCTAGGCGGACAGGGGGACCGAACACCGGGGAGCTGTTTTTT. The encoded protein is CSARRTGGPNTGELFF.

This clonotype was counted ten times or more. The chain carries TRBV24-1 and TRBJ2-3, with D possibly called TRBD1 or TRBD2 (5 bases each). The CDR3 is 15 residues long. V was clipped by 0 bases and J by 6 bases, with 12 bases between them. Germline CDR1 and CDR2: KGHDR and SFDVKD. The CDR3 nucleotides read TGTGCCACCAGTGATTTGCGGGGCAGGAGTGATACGCAGTATTTT. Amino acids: CATSDLRGRSDTQYF.

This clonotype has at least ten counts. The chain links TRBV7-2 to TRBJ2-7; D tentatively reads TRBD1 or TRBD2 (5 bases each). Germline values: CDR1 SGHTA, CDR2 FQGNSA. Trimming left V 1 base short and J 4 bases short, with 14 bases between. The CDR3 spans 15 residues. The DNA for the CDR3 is TGTGCCAGCAGCTTAGTGGGGGATAGCCAATACGAGCAGTACTTC. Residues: CASSLVGDSQYEQYF.

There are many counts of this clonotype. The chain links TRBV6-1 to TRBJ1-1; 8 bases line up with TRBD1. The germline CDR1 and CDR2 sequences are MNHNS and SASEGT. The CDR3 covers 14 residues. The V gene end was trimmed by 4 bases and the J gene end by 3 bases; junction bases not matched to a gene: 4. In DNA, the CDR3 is TGTGCCAGCAGTGTGGACAGGGCGGACACTGAAGCTTTCTTT. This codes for CASSVDRADTEAFF.

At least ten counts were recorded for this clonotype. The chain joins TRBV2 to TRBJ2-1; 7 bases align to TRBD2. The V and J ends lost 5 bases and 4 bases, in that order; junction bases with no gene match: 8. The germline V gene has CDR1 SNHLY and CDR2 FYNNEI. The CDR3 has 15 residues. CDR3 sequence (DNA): TGTGCCAGCAGTCCGGGACTACAGACTTACAATGAGCAGTTCTTC. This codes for CASSPGLQTYNEQFF. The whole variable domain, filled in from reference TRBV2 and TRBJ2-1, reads EPEVTQTPSHQVTQMGQEVILRCVPISNHLYFYWYRQILGQKVEFLVSFYNNEISEKSEIFDDQFSVERPDGSNFTLKIRSTKLEDSAMYFCASSPGLQTYNEQFFGPGTRLTVL.

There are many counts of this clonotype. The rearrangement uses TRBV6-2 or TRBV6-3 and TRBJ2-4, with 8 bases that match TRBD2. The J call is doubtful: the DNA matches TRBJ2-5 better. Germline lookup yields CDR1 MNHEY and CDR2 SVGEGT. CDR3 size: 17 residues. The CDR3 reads CASSEADSRTSTETQYF. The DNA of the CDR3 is TGTGCCAGCAGTGAAGCCGATTCAAGGACTAGCACAGAGACCCAGTACTTC.

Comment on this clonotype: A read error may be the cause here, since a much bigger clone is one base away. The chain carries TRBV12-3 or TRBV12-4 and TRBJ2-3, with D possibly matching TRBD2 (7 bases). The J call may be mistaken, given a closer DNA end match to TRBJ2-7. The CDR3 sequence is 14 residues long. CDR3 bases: TGTGTCAGCAGCCGGCTCGCGGGGGCGGACGAGCAGTACTTC. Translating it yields CVSSRLAGADEQYF.

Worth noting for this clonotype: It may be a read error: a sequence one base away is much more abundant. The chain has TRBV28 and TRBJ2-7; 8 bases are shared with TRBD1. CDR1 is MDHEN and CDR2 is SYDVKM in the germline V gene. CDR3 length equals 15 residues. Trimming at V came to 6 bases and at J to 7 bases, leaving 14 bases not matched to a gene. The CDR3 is CASSLGQASYNEQYF. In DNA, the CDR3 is TGTGCCAGCAGCCTGGGACAGGCCTCCTACAATGAGCAGTACTTC.

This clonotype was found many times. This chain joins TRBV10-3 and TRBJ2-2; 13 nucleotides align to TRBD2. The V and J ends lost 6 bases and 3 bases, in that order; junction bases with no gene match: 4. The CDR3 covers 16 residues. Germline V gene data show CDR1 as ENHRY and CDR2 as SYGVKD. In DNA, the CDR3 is TGTGCCATCAGCCCGGGACTAGCGGGATACACCGGGGAGCTGTTTTTT. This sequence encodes CAISPGLAGYTGELFF.

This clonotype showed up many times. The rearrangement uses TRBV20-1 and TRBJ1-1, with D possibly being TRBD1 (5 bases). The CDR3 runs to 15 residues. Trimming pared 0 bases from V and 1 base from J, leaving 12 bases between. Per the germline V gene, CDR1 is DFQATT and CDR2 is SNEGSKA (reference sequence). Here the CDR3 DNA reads TGCAGTGCTAGAGATGAGGGACGGGGGAACACTGAAGCTTTCTTT. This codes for CSARDEGRGNTEAFF.

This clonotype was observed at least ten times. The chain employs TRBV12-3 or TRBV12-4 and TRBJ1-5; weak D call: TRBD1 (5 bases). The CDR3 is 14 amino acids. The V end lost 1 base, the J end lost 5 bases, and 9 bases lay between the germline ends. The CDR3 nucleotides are TGTGCCAGCAGTTTAGGGGGCAGTTATCAGCCCCAGCATTTT. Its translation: CASSLGGSYQPQHF.